This entry lists 21 T cell receptor beta chains sequenced from one sample in a study of CD8 T cells in Susac syndrome. Random hexamers were used to reverse transcribe an amount of roughly 0.5 to 1 ug RNA. TCRdb recomputed calls from the immunoSEQ multiplex PCR reads with MiXCR, one row per CDR3 protein. The table has some 160,000 distinct CDR3 sequences, about 92% seen once. Sequenced material: CD4+ T cells from PBMCs. These receptors came from a human donor in good health.

This sequence joins TRBV6-5 and TRBJ2-5; D gene unclear. Trimming took off 0 bases at V and 2 bases at J, with 7 bases between the two ends. CDR1 is MNHEY and CDR2 is SVGAGI in the germline V gene. This CDR3 comprises 14 residues. CDR3 region: CASSYSTSQETQYF. Written as DNA, the CDR3 is TGTGCCAGCAGTTACTCCACATCACAAGAGACCCAGTACTTC.

This chain joins TRBV9 and TRBJ1-1, with a tentative D call TRBD1 (6 bases). Trimming shortened V by 6 bases and J by 3 bases, and 15 bases separated the two germline ends. CDR1 SGDLS and CDR2 YYNGEE come from the germline V gene. This CDR3 has 14 residues. Here the CDR3 reads CASTLAEGDTEAFF. DNA of the CDR3: TGTGCCAGCACCCTAGCGGAGGGGGACACTGAAGCTTTCTTT.

The chain recombines TRBV29-1 with TRBJ2-1; 11 nucleotides align to TRBD2. J gave up 0 bases and V 5 bases, and 6 bases lay outside the gene matches. The V gene's germline CDR1 is SQVTM and CDR2 ANQGSEA. There are 16 residues in the CDR3. CDR3 residues: CSVYQGLADSYNEQFF. The CDR3 region has the DNA TGCAGCGTTTACCAGGGACTAGCGGACTCCTACAATGAGCAGTTCTTC.

This clonotype was counted a single time. The chain joins TRBV19 to TRBJ2-7, with 7 bases matching TRBD2. The CDR3 contains 14 residues. Germline values: CDR1 LNHDA, CDR2 SQIVND (reference sequence). V shed 3 bases and J 2 bases; nucleotides not matched to a gene: 4. CDR3 sequence (DNA): TGTGCCAGTAGTATGTCTAGCGGAACCTACGAGCAGTACTTC. It translates to CASSMSSGTYEQYF.

This clonotype was observed a single time. V is TRBV28 and J is TRBJ2-7; TRBD2 aligns across 8 bases. The CDR3 contains 15 residues. The germline V gene has CDR1 MDHEN and CDR2 SYDVKM. V was pared by 6 bases and J by 4 bases, with 11 bases of the junction left unmatched. CDR3 residues: CASSSRNAGGYEQYF. As DNA, the CDR3 is TGTGCCAGCAGCTCCCGAAATGCGGGGGGTTACGAGCAGTACTTC.

The rearrangement joins TRBV6-2 or TRBV6-3 to TRBJ2-1; 10 nucleotides line up with TRBD2. The germline V gene encodes CDR1 MNHEY and CDR2 SVGEGT. V lost 8 bases to trimming and J lost 13 bases; unmatched junction nucleotides: 8. CDR3 size: 12 residues. CDR3 coding DNA: TGTGCCAGCGACAATAGCGGGAGGTCCCAGTTCTTC. Its translation is CASDNSGRSQFF.

This clonotype was seen just once. CDR3 in amino acids: CASRTHRLSGNTIYF. CDR3 in DNA: TGTGCCAGCAGAACCCACAGACTTTCTGGAAACACCATATATTTT. This chain uses TRBV6-5 with TRBJ1-3; D is unclear. This CDR3 has 15 residues. Germline CDR1 reads MNHEY; CDR2 reads SVGAGI. V was trimmed by 6 bases and J by 1 base, leaving 13 bases between them.

CDR3 region: CASSERGRWETQYF. For the CDR3, the DNA is TGCGCCAGCAGCGAAAGGGGGCGTTGGGAGACCCAGTACTTC. The chain joins TRBV5-1 to TRBJ2-5; 7 bases are shared with TRBD1. Per the germline V gene, CDR1 is SGHRS and CDR2 is YFSETQ. The CDR3 is 14 amino acids. Trimming at V came to 4 bases and at J to 5 bases, leaving 8 bases not matched to a gene.

V gene TRBV5-1 combines with J gene TRBJ2-6, with D tentatively TRBD1 (6 bases). This CDR3 is 16 amino acids long. V lost 4 bases to trimming and J lost 0 bases, with 11 bases between them. Germline CDR1 SGHRS, CDR2 YFSETQ. CDR3 sequence: CASSLEGGSGANVLTF. The CDR3 DNA reads as TGCGCCAGCAGCCTTGAAGGGGGCTCTGGGGCCAACGTCCTGACTTTC.

The CDR3, as DNA: TGCGCCAGCAGCTTGGCGGGACCCCATCAGCCCCAGCATTTT. Protein: CASSLAGPHQPQHF. The chain carries TRBV5-1 and TRBJ1-5, with D possibly being TRBD1 (5 bases). The CDR3 has 14 amino acids. The V end lost 0 bases, the J end lost 5 bases, and 9 bases lay between the germline ends. From germline, CDR1 is SGHRS and CDR2 YFSETQ.

This clonotype has just one count. This sequence joins TRBV27 and TRBJ2-7, with D hard to call. Germline V gene data show CDR1 as MNHEY and CDR2 as SMNVEV (reference sequence). This CDR3 comprises 13 residues. The V gene lost 3 bases and the J gene lost 2 bases, with 8 bases spanning the gap. CDR3 DNA sequence: TGTGCCAGCAGTTTGACGAACACCTACGAGCAGTACTTC. Translating it yields CASSLTNTYEQYF.

With respect to this clonotype: At one end the junction does not follow the germline gene, possibly because of a read error. The chain recombines TRBV5-1 with TRBJ2-7; 8 bases fit TRBD2. There are 15 residues in the CDR3. Germline CDR1 SGHRS, CDR2 YFSETQ. CDR3 amino acids: CASSLFPSGSDRVDF. CDR3 coding DNA: TGCGCCAGCAGCTTGTTTCCGAGCGGGAGCGACCGGGTGGACTTC.

The V and J genes are TRBV5-8 and TRBJ2-3; a possible D gene is TRBD2 (6 bases). V dropped 4 bases and J dropped 1 base, with 16 bases sitting between them. The length of the CDR3 is 16 residues. Germline values: CDR1 SGHTS, CDR2 YDEGEE. The CDR3 here is CASSMGLSVGTDTQYF. In nucleotides, the CDR3 is TGTGCCAGCAGCATGGGACTGTCAGTGGGCACAGATACGCAGTATTTT. Variable domain in full (rest from reference TRBV5-8 and TRBJ2-3): EAGVTQSPTHLIKTRGQQATLRCSPISGHTSVYWYQQALGLGLQFLLWYDEGEERNRGNFPPRFSGRQFPNYSSELNVNALELEDSALYLCASSMGLSVGTDTQYFGPGTRLTVL.

The V and J genes are TRBV9 and TRBJ1-1; a possible D gene is TRBD1 (6 bases). Germline V gene lookup returns CDR1 SGDLS and CDR2 YYNGEE. V lost 3 bases and J 1 base, leaving 10 bases between the germline ends. The CDR3 loop spans 14 amino acids. The chain's CDR3 is CASSAVGQNTEAFF. The CDR3 DNA reads TGTGCCAGCAGCGCTGTGGGACAGAACACTGAAGCTTTCTTT.

The chain has TRBV5-1 and TRBJ2-3; D is ambiguous. CDR1 and CDR2 (germline): SGHRS, YFSETQ. The V gene lost 0 bases and the J gene lost 2 bases, with 10 bases spanning the gap. This CDR3 is 15 amino acids long. For the CDR3, the DNA is TGCGCCAGCAGCTTGGCCCCAGAGATCACAGATACGCAGTATTTT. Amino acids: CASSLAPEITDTQYF.

V is TRBV30 and J is TRBJ2-2; 9 bases are shared with TRBD2. Germline CDR1 is GTSNPN and CDR2 is SVGIG (reference sequence). V gave up 2 bases and J gave up 3 bases; unmatched junction bases: 4. The CDR3 is 15 amino acids. The CDR3 nucleotides are TGTGCCTGGAGTAGCGGGAGGTCTTACACCGGGGAGCTGTTTTTT. Amino acids: CAWSSGRSYTGELFF.

The table lists this clonotype with a count of one. V is TRBV19 and J is TRBJ2-7, with a weak D call TRBD2 (6 bases). The V end lost 3 bases, the J end lost 3 bases, and 12 bases lay between the germline ends. This CDR3 region has 14 residues. CDR1 and CDR2 from the germline V gene are LNHDA and SQIVND (reference sequence). CDR3 amino acids: CASSIGQGGYEQYF. The CDR3 region has the DNA TGTGCCAGTAGTATCGGGCAGGGAGGCTACGAGCAGTACTTC. The full variable domain, with the rest looked up from reference TRBV19 and TRBJ2-7, is DGGITQSPKYLFRKEGQNVTLSCEQNLNHDAMYWYRQDPGQGLRLIYYSQIVNDFQKGDIAEGYSVSREKKESFPLTVTSAQKNPTAFYLCASSIGQGGYEQYFGPGTRLTVT.

CDR3 in amino acids: CASSPDRGRLNEKLFF. The CDR3 DNA is TGTGCCAGCAGTCCGGACAGGGGCCGCCTGAATGAAAAACTGTTTTTT. The rearrangement joins TRBV28 to TRBJ1-4; 9 bases map to TRBD1. The germline V gene encodes CDR1 MDHEN and CDR2 SYDVKM. There are 16 residues in the CDR3. Trimming cost V 5 bases and J 5 bases; bases outside gene matches: 9.

V is TRBV29-1 and J is TRBJ1-1; 9 nucleotides match TRBD1. Germline CDR1 and CDR2: SQVTM and ANQGSEA. V lost 5 bases, J lost 5 bases, and 3 bases stayed unmatched. The CDR3 sequence is 12 residues long. In nucleotides, the CDR3 is TGCAGCGTTCACAGGGGGCGTACTGAAGCTTTCTTT. It specifies CSVHRGRTEAFF.

V is TRBV20-1 and J is TRBJ1-2; 10 nucleotides match TRBD1. Germline lookup yields CDR1 DFQATT and CDR2 SNEGSKA (reference sequence). The V segment lost 3 bases and the J segment 12 bases; nucleotides outside the gene matches: 13. The CDR3 length is 14 residues. The DNA of the CDR3 is TGCAGTGCTAGTGCTGGGACAGGGGCGGTATTACACACCTTC. Protein product: CSASAGTGAVLHTF.

The J gene is TRBJ2-3, the V gene TRBV28; possible D gene TRBD2, 5 bases. The CDR3 consists of 14 residues. Germline loops: CDR1 MDHEN, CDR2 SYDVKM. Deletions cut 6 bases from V and 1 base from J, with 11 bases between. The CDR3 here is CASSRARGTDTQYF. The CDR3 DNA reads as TGTGCCAGCAGCCGGGCGAGGGGCACAGATACGCAGTATTTT.